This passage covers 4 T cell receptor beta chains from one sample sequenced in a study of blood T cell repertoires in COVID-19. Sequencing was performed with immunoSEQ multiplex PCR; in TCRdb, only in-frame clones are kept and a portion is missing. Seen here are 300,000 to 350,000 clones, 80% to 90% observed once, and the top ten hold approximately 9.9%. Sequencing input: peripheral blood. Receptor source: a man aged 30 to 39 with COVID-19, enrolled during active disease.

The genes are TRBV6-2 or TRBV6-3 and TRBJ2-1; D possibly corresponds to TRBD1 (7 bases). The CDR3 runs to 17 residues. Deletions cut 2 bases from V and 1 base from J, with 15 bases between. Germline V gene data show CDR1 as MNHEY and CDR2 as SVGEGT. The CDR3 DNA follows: TGTGCCAGCAGTTACCTAGCGACAGGGTGGTCCTACAATGAGCAGTTCTTC. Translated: CASSYLATGWSYNEQFF.

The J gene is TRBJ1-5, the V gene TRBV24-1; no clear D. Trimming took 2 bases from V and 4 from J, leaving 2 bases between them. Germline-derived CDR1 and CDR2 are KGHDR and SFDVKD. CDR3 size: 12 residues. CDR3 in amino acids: CATSDSNQPQHF. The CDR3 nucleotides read TGTGCCACCAGTGATTCGAATCAGCCCCAGCATTTT.

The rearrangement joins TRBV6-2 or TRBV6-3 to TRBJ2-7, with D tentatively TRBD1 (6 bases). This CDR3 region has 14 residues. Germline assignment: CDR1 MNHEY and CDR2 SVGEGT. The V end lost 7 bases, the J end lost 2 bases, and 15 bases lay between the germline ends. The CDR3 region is CASNPQGVTYEQYF. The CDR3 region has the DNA TGTGCCAGCAACCCACAGGGTGTTACCTACGAGCAGTACTTC.

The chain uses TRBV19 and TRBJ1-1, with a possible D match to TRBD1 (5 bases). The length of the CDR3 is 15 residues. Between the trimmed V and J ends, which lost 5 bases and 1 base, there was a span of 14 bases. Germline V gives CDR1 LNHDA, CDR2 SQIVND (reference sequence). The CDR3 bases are TGTGCCAGTAGTTCCCCGCAGGGCGCGAACACTGAAGCTTTCTTT. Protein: CASSSPQGANTEAFF.